This T cell receptor beta chain originates from a study of vaccination and CD4 T cells after COVID-19. Treatment of the sample: roughly ten-day PBMC culture with coronavirus spike peptide pools or control peptides (ViraFEST assay). Of note for this clonotype: Antigen unknown.

Germline lookup yields CDR1 LNHNV and CDR2 YYDKDF (reference sequence). The V and J ends lost 4 bases and 0 bases respectively, with 10 bases between them. CDR3 length: 15 residues. Oncomine TCR Beta short-read sequencing was applied to DNA from cultured CD4+ T cells. Genomic DNA was extracted from cultured CD4+ T cells. TCRdb processed the PCR reads anew with MiXCR; each CDR3 protein has one entry. The data show over 8,000 distinct CDR3 sequences, with about 23% seen just once and roughly 26% held by the top ten. This clonotype was obtained from a human donor who received a COVID-19 vaccine. This sequence joins TRBV15 and TRBJ1-3, with D possibly TRBD1 on 6 matching bases. The source was CD4+ T cells from blood, cultured in vitro, collected before SARS-CoV-2 vaccination. CDR3 bases: TGTGCCACCAGCACTCGGACAGTCTCTGGAAACACCATATATTTT. Translated: CATSTRTVSGNTIYF.